This T cell receptor beta chain was profiled in a study of shared clonotypes between healthy human individuals. Profiling relied on immunoSEQ multiplex PCR, and the TCRdb table lists in-frame clones only, not all of them. The table records roughly 1,500,000 clones, around 98% of them present only once. Germline CDR1 reads MDHEN; CDR2 reads SYDVKM. The V and J ends lost 8 bases and 8 bases respectively, with 9 bases between them. The CDR3 runs 11 residues. All the donors were Caucasian adults who lived in Nashville, Tennessee. The sample taken for sequencing was naive CD4+ T cells sorted from blood. The subset: CD45RA+ positively selected. The chain carries TRBV28 and TRBJ1-4; D is unclear. The sequence was obtained from a man aged 25-45 years in good health. CDR3 in DNA: TGTGCCAGCGAAGCTCCGGAAAAACTGTTTTTT. Amino acids: CASEAPEKLFF.